A single T cell receptor beta chain is shown here with its context. The sample originates from a study of T cell responses to AZD1222 COVID-19 vaccine. CDR1 LNHDA and CDR2 SQIVND come from the germline V gene (reference sequence). The CDR3 is 16 residues long. V lost 4 bases to trimming and J lost 10 bases, with 20 bases between them. Sequencing was performed with immunoSEQ multiplex PCR; in TCRdb, only in-frame clones are kept and a portion is missing. The sample gives over 70,000 clones, 89% of which show up once; around 9.3% is in the top ten. The source was peripheral blood, collected 28 days after the second AZD1222 dose. The source is an adult who received the AZD1222 COVID-19 vaccine. The chain couples TRBV19 to TRBJ1-6; D gene uncertain. DNA of the CDR3: TGTGCCAGTAGTAGATATAGAGGACTGCCTGGGTCACCCCTCCACTTT. Its protein is CASSRYRGLPGSPLHF.